This passage covers 13 T cell receptor beta chains from one sample sequenced in a study of blood T cell repertoires in COVID-19. Assay used: immunoSEQ multiplex PCR; TCRdb lists only in-frame clones, some missing. This table holds some 190,000 clones, 88% found once. The sequenced material came from peripheral blood. Receptors were obtained from a human donor in a cohort sampled during active COVID-19.

The chain links TRBV2 to TRBJ2-3; D may be TRBD2 (6 bases). The germline gives CDR1 SNHLY, CDR2 FYNNEI. Deletions cut 6 bases from V and 1 base from J, with 14 bases between. The CDR3 extends over 15 amino acids. CDR3 nucleotide sequence: TGTGCCAGCAGCCTAGCGCACGGTCGCACAGATACGCAGTATTTT. The encoded protein is CASSLAHGRTDTQYF.

This clone was detected a few times. CDR3 nucleotide sequence: TGTGCCAGCAGCTTAGAGCCGGGACAGGCGACCCAGTACTTC. Translation: CASSLEPGQATQYF. The V and J genes are TRBV11-2 and TRBJ2-5, with 8 bases identical to TRBD1. This CDR3 is 14 amino acids long. CDR1 is SGHAT, CDR2 FQNNGV, per germline. V shed 0 bases and J 7 bases; nucleotides not matched to a gene: 4.

The V call is TRBV30, the J call TRBJ2-2, with 12 bases fitting TRBD2. The ends lost 3 bases at V and 7 bases at J; junction bases unmatched: 6. This CDR3 has 15 residues. Germline V gene data show CDR1 as GTSNPN and CDR2 as SVGIG (reference sequence). The CDR3 loop is CAWSGLAGQIGELFF. The CDR3 DNA sequence: TGTGCCTGGAGCGGACTAGCGGGACAGATCGGGGAGCTGTTTTTT.

V is TRBV3-1 (or the pseudogene TRBV3-2) and J is TRBJ1-1; D remains unclear. V lost 4 bases and J 4 bases, leaving 10 bases between the germline ends. From germline, CDR1 is LGHDT and CDR2 YNNKEL (reference sequence). The CDR3 is 13 amino acids. Here the CDR3 reads CASSPHRGTEAFF. CDR3 nucleotide sequence: TGTGCCAGCAGCCCCCATCGGGGCACTGAAGCTTTCTTT.

This clone has only one observation. The chain carries TRBV5-1 and TRBJ2-1; 11 bases match TRBD1. The CDR3 sequence is 21 residues long. Germline V gives CDR1 SGHRS, CDR2 YFSETQ. The junction had 19 bases not matched to a gene; V was cut back by 4 bases and J by 1 base. The CDR3 nucleotides are TGCGCCAGCAGCGAGACTCCGGGACAGGGGGTAAGGTTACGATCCTACAATGAGCAGTTCTTC. Translated, it gives CASSETPGQGVRLRSYNEQFF.

The chain combines TRBV28 with TRBJ2-1; the match to TRBD2 covers 8 bases. The germline V gene has CDR1 MDHEN and CDR2 SYDVKM. The CDR3 has 15 residues. J gave up 8 bases and V 2 bases, and 8 bases lay outside the gene matches. The CDR3 here is CASSLGTSGLDEQFF. In DNA form, the CDR3 reads TGTGCCAGCAGTTTAGGAACTAGCGGCCTCGATGAGCAGTTCTTC. Variable domain in full (rest from reference TRBV28 and TRBJ2-1): DVKVTQSSRYLVKRTGEKVFLECVQDMDHENMFWYRQDPGLGLRLIYFSYDVKMKEKGDIPEGYSVSREKKERFSLILESASTNQTSMYLCASSLGTSGLDEQFFGPGTRLTVL.

The CDR3 loop reads CASSYSSGSRTYEQYF. CDR3 sequence (DNA): TGTGCCAGCAGTTACTCTAGCGGGAGTCGGACCTACGAGCAGTACTTC. The V call is TRBV6-5, the J call TRBJ2-7; 9 bases are a match to TRBD2. CDR3 length equals 16 residues. Germline values: CDR1 MNHEY, CDR2 SVGAGI. The V segment lost 0 bases and the J segment 2 bases; nucleotides outside the gene matches: 5.

The chain is built from TRBV24-1 and TRBJ2-1; D unclear. V was clipped by 2 bases and J by 5 bases, with 15 bases between them. From germline, CDR1 is KGHDR and CDR2 SFDVKD. The CDR3 runs to 16 residues. The CDR3: CATSDSVEGRHNEQFF. CDR3 bases: TGTGCCACCAGTGATTCCGTGGAAGGCAGGCACAATGAGCAGTTCTTC.

This clone was recorded only once. The rearrangement uses TRBV7-2 and TRBJ2-7; 10 nucleotides line up with TRBD1. The CDR3 has 15 residues. V dropped 6 bases and J dropped 3; count of bases not matched to a gene: 8. Germline CDR1 and CDR2: SGHTA and FQGNSA. Written as DNA, the CDR3 is TGTGCCAGCAGTTCCGGACAGGGGGTGAACTACGAGCAGTACTTC. Its translation is CASSSGQGVNYEQYF.

V and J are TRBV3-1 (or the pseudogene TRBV3-2) and TRBJ2-3; 9 bases line up with TRBD2. The CDR3 sequence is 15 residues long. Germline V gives CDR1 LGHDT, CDR2 YNNKEL (reference sequence). The ends lost 2 bases at V and 4 bases at J; junction bases unmatched: 4. The CDR3 DNA follows: TGTGCCAGCAGCCAAAATAGCGGGGGCTCAGATACGCAGTATTTT. Protein product: CASSQNSGGSDTQYF.

The J gene is TRBJ2-3, the V gene TRBV6-5, with 12 bases fitting TRBD2. V lost 3 bases and J lost 3; bases outside the gene matches: 1. The CDR3 consists of 15 residues. Germline CDR1 and CDR2: MNHEY and SVGAGI. DNA of the CDR3: TGTGCCAGCAGTTATCTAGCGGGAGGGACAGATACGCAGTATTTT. This codes for CASSYLAGGTDTQYF.

J is TRBJ2-1 and V is TRBV3-1 (or the pseudogene TRBV3-2), with a weak D call TRBD2 (5 bases). The CDR3 sequence is 16 residues long. CDR1 LGHDT and CDR2 YNNKEL come from the germline V gene (reference sequence). Deletions cut 4 bases from V and 0 bases from J, with 13 bases between. The CDR3 is CASSLRGLSSYNEQFF. CDR3 DNA sequence: TGTGCCAGCAGCCTACGGGGTCTGAGCTCCTACAATGAGCAGTTCTTC.

The J gene is TRBJ1-4, the V gene TRBV27; tentatively, D is TRBD1 (5 bases). Germline V gives CDR1 MNHEY, CDR2 SMNVEV (reference sequence). Trimming stripped 6 bases from V and 7 bases from J, with 18 bases between. The CDR3 has 15 amino acids. The CDR3 DNA reads as TGTGCCAGCAGCTTCGGGGGTCACGGGGGTGAAAAACTGTTTTTT. It specifies CASSFGGHGGEKLFF.